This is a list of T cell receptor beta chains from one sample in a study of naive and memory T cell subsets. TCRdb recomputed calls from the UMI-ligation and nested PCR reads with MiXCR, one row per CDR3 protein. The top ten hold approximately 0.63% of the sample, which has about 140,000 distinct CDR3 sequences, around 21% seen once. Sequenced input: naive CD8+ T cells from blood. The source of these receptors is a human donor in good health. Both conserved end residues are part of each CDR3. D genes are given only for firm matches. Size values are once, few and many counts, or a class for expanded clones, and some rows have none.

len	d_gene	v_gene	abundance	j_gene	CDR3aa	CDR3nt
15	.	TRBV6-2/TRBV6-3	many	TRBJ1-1	CASSSFSQMNTEAFF	TGTGCCAGCAGTAGTTTTTCACAGATGAACACTGAAGCTTTCTTT
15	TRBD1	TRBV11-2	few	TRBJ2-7	CASSTPGQTVYEQYF	TGTGCCAGCAGCACCCCGGGACAGACGGTGTACGAGCAGTACTTC
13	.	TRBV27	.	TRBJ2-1	CASSLFEGREQFF	TGTGCCAGCAGTTTATTCGAGGGGCGGGAGCAGTTCTTC
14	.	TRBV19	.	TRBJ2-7	CASSIEGDYYEQYF	TGTGCCAGTAGTATAGAGGGGGATTACTACGAGCAGTACTTC
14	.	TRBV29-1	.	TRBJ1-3	CSVNQRGRGDTIYF	TGCAGCGTTAATCAACGGGGGCGCGGCGACACCATATATTTT
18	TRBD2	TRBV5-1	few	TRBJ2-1	CASKGLAGGTSSYNEQFF	TGCGCCAGCAAGGGACTAGCGGGAGGAACAAGCTCCTACAATGAGCAGTTCTTC
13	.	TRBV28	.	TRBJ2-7	CATIQYSSYEQYF	TGTGCCACCATCCAGTACAGCTCCTACGAGCAGTACTTC
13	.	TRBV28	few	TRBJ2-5	CATRSPGQETQYF	TGTGCCACCAGGTCCCCGGGGCAAGAGACCCAGTACTTC
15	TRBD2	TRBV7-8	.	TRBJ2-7	CASSLAWTRPTEQYF	TGTGCCAGCAGCTTAGCCTGGACTAGACCCACAGAGCAGTACTTC
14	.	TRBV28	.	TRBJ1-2	CASSLMGTNYGYTF	TGTGCCAGCAGTTTAATGGGGACTAACTATGGCTACACCTTC
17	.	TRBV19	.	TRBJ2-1	CASSIAPEEGPYNEQFF	TGTGCCAGTAGTATAGCCCCCGAGGAGGGACCCTACAATGAGCAGTTCTTC
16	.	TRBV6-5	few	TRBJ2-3	CASSLGLLTSTDTQYF	TGTGCCAGCAGTTTGGGACTGTTGACGAGCACAGATACGCAGTATTTT
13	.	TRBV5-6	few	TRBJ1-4	CASSPQGYEKLFF	TGTGCCAGCAGCCCTCAGGGTTACGAAAAACTGTTTTTT
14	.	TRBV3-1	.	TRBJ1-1	CASSQVTGKAEAFF	TGTGCCAGCAGCCAAGTGACAGGAAAAGCTGAAGCTTTCTTT
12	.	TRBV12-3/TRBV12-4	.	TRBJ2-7	CASSSGGAEQYF	TGTGCCAGCAGTTCCGGGGGAGCGGAGCAGTACTTC
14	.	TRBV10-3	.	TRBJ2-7	CAISELGVAYEQYF	TGTGCCATCAGTGAATTGGGGGTTGCCTACGAGCAGTACTTC
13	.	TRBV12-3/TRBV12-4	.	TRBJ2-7	CASSFGQYYEQYF	TGTGCCAGCAGTTTTGGACAGTACTACGAGCAGTACTTC
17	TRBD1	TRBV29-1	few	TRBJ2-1	CSVEGFPDRAGGNEQFF	TGCAGCGTTGAGGGGTTTCCGGACAGGGCAGGGGGTAATGAGCAGTTCTTC
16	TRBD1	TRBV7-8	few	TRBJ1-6	CASSSNRDRGNSPLHF	TGTGCCAGCAGCTCCAACCGGGACAGGGGTAATTCACCCCTCCACTTT
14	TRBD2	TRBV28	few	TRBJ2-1	CASSFQREADEQFF	TGTGCCAGCAGTTTTCAGCGGGAGGCCGATGAGCAGTTCTTC
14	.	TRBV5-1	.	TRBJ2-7	CASSYRDKQYEQYF	TGCGCCAGCAGCTACCGGGACAAGCAGTACGAGCAGTACTTC
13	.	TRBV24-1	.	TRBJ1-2	CATSVGTYYGYTF	TGTGCCACCAGTGTGGGGACGTACTATGGCTACACCTTC
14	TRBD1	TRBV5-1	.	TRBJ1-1	CASSLGTGLAEAFF	TGCGCCAGCAGCTTGGGGACAGGTCTGGCTGAAGCTTTCTTT
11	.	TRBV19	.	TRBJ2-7	CASSTSGEQYF	.
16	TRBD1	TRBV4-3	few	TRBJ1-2	CASSQDWGQEYGGYTF	TGCGCCAGCAGCCAAGATTGGGGACAGGAGTATGGAGGCTACACCTTC
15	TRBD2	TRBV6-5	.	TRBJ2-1	CASSSGLAGANEQFF	TGTGCCAGCAGTAGCGGACTAGCGGGAGCCAATGAGCAGTTCTTC
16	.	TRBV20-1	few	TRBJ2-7	CSASRVLTVGDYEQYF	TGCAGTGCTAGTCGTGTACTAACGGTAGGCGACTACGAGCAGTACTTC
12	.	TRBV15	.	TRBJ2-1	CATRGGPEEQFF	TGTGCCACCAGGGGCGGACCCGAGGAGCAGTTCTTC
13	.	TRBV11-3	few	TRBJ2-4	CASSLGTTNIQYF	TGTGCCAGCAGCTTAGGGACTACAAACATTCAGTACTTC
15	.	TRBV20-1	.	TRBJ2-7	CSARDSDYGNYEQYF	TGCAGTGCTAGAGATTCCGACTACGGGAACTACGAGCAGTACTTC
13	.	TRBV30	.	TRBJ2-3	CAWSGDSTDTQYF	TGTGCCTGGAGTGGGGACTCCACAGATACGCAGTATTTT
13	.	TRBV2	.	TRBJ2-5	CASRGGGPETQYF	TGTGCCAGCAGAGGAGGAGGGCCGGAGACCCAGTACTTC
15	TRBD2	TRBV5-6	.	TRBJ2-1	CASSFATSGYNEQFF	TGTGCCAGCAGCTTCGCGACTAGCGGCTACAATGAGCAGTTCTTC
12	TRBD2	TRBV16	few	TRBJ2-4	CASSMGLDIQYF	TGTGCCAGCAGCATGGGACTAGACATTCAGTACTTC
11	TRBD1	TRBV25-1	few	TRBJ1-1	CASGDSYEAFF	TGTGCCAGCGGGGACAGTTATGAAGCTTTCTTT
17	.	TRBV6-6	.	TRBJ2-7	CASSGFRSGPQGYEQYF	TGTGCCAGCAGCGGCTTCCGTTCGGGCCCACAGGGTTACGAGCAGTACTTC
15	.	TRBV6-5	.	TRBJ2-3	CASSSERSSTDTQYF	TGTGCCAGCAGTTCCGAACGATCTAGCACAGATACGCAGTATTTT
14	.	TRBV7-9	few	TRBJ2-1	CASDSSETYNEQFF	TGTGCCAGCGACTCTAGCGAGACCTACAATGAGCAGTTCTTC
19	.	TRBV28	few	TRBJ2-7	CASTFDLNQGGLSSYEQYF	TGTGCCAGCACGTTTGACCTAAATCAGGGGGGCCTTTCCTCCTACGAGCAGTACTTC
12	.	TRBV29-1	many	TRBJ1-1	CSVGLEGTEAFF	TGCAGCGTAGGCTTAGAGGGGACTGAAGCTTTCTTT
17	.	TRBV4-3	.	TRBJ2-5	CASSQDSDSSWGETQYF	TGCGCCAGCAGCCAAGATTCGGACAGCTCATGGGGGGAGACCCAGTACTTC
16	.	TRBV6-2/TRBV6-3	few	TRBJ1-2	CASSYSSGRANYGYTF	TGTGCCAGCAGTTACTCGAGTGGCAGAGCTAACTATGGCTACACCTTC
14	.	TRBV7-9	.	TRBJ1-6	CASSLGGENSPLHF	TGTGCCAGCAGCTTAGGGGGCGAGAATTCACCCCTCCACTTT
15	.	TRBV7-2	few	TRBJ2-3	CASSLAGRDLDTQYF	TGTGCCAGCAGCTTAGCGGGTCGGGATCTAGATACGCAGTATTTT
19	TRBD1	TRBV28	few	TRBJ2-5	CASSPRRGTGPYVKETQYF	TGTGCCAGCAGCCCCCGGAGGGGGACAGGCCCTTACGTAAAAGAGACCCAGTACTTC
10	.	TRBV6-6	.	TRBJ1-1	CASSSPFSIF	TGTGCCAGCAGTTCCCCTTTTAGTATCTTT
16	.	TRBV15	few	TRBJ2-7	CATSTGVGGEFYEQYF	TGTGCCACCAGCACTGGGGTTGGCGGAGAGTTCTACGAGCAGTACTTC
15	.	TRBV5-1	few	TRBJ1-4	CASSFESGVNEKLFF	TGCGCCAGCAGCTTCGAGTCAGGAGTTAATGAAAAACTGTTTTTT
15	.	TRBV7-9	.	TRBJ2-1	CASSFGRQLYNEQFF	TGTGCCAGCAGCTTTGGAAGACAACTCTACAATGAGCAGTTCTTC
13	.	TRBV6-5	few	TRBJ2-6	CASSERGANVLTF	TGTGCCAGCAGCGAACGTGGGGCCAACGTCCTGACTTTC
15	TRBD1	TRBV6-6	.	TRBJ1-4	CASSQDRGPNEKLFF	TGTGCCAGCAGTCAAGACAGGGGGCCGAATGAAAAACTGTTTTTT
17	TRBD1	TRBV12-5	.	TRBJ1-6	CASGLLRTGDYNSPLHF	TGTGCTAGTGGTTTGCTGAGGACAGGGGACTATAATTCACCCCTCCACTTT
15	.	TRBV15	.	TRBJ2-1	CATSAGTSSYNEQFF	TGTGCCACCAGCGCCGGGACAAGCTCCTACAATGAGCAGTTCTTC
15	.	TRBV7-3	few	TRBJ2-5	CASSLLARGEETQYF	TGTGCCAGCAGCTTACTCGCCAGGGGAGAAGAGACCCAGTACTTC
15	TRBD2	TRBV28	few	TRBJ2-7	CASSPPLAGDYEQYF	TGTGCCAGCAGTCCTCCACTAGCGGGAGACTACGAGCAGTACTTC
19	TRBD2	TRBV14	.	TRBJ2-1	CASSQDRGPAGVFDNEQFF	TGTGCCAGCAGCCAAGACAGGGGTCCAGCGGGAGTGTTTGACAATGAGCAGTTCTTC
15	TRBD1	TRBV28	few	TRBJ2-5	CASSSPTGTEETQYF	TGTGCCAGCAGTTCCCCTACTGGGACAGAAGAGACCCAGTACTTC
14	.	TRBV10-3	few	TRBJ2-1	CAISVRGGYNEQFF	TGTGCCATCAGTGTCAGGGGAGGTTACAATGAGCAGTTCTTC
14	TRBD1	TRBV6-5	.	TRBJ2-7	CASTGQGGLIEQYF	TGTGCCAGCACGGGACAGGGAGGACTGATCGAGCAGTACTTC